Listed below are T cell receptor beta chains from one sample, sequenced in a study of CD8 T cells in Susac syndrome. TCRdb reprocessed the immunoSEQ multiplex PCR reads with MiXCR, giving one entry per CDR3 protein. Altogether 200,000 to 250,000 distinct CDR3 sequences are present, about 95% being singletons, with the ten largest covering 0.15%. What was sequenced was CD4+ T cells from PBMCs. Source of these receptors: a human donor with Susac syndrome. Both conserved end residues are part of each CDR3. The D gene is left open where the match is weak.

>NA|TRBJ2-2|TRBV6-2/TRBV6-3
CASLDHPGELFF
TGTGCCAGCCTAGATCATCCCGGGGAGCTGTTTTTT
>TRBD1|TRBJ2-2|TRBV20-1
CSAGGTGGLRGGELFF
TGCAGTGCAGGAGGGACAGGCGGATTACGGGGCGGGGAGCTGTTTTTT
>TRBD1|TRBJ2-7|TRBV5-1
CASSRGTGDGSYEQYF
TGCGCCAGCAGCAGAGGGACAGGGGACGGCTCCTACGAGCAGTACTTC
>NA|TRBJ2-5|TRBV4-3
CASSQDPAAQETQYF
TGCGCCAGCAGCCAAGATCCGGCAGCTCAAGAGACCCAGTACTTC
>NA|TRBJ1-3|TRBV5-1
CASSFYGRSFGNTIYF
TGCGCCAGCAGCTTCTATGGCAGGAGCTTTGGAAACACCATATATTTT
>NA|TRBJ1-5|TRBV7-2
CASSLAWGGNQPQHF
TGTGCCAGCAGCTTAGCGTGGGGGGGCAATCAGCCCCAGCATTTT
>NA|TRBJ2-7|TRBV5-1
CASSLEGDSSTYEQYF
TGCGCCAGCAGCTTGGAAGGGGACTCCTCTACCTACGAGCAGTACTTC
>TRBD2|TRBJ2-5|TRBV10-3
CAISDSGGNEETQYF
TGTGCCATCAGTGATAGCGGGGGGAATGAAGAGACCCAGTACTTC
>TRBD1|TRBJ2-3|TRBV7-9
CASSDGRQGATDTQYF
TGTGCCAGCAGCGACGGGCGACAGGGCGCCACAGATACGCAGTATTTT
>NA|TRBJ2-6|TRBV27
CASSSDRSGANVLTF
TGTGCCAGCAGTTCAGACCGCTCTGGGGCCAACGTCCTGACTTTC
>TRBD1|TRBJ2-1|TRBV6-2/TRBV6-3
CASVTDREKNEQFF
TGTGCCAGCGTTACGGACAGGGAAAAGAATGAGCAGTTCTTC
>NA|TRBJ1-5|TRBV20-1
CSASFRGLAGNQPQHF
TGCAGTGCTAGTTTCCGGGGACTAGCGGGAAATCAGCCCCAGCATTTT
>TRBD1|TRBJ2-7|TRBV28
CASSRLRDRDYEQYF
TGTGCCAGCAGTCGGCTCCGGGACAGGGACTACGAGCAGTACTTC
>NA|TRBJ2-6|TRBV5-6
CASTPTGANVLTF
TGTGCCAGCACCCCAACTGGGGCCAACGTCCTGACTTTC
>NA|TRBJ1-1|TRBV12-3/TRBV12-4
CASTLPTGYSMNTEAFF
TGTGCCAGCACCCTACCCACAGGCTATTCCATGAACACTGAAGCTTTCTTT
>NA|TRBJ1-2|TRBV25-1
CASSQPGGSGYTF
TGTGCCAGCAGCCAACCCGGGGGGTCTGGCTACACCTTC
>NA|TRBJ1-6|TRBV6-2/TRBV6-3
CASNFPGALHF
TGTGCCAGCAACTTCCCGGGGGCCCTCCACTTT
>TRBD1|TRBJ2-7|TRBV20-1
CSARDTGQGIAYEQYF
TGCAGTGCTAGAGATACGGGACAGGGAATAGCCTACGAGCAGTACTTC
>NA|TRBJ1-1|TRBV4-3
CASSPGRQINTEAFF
TGCGCCAGCAGCCCAGGTAGACAGATCAACACTGAAGCTTTCTTT
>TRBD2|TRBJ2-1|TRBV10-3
CAISDGRGGVF
TGTGCCATCAGTGACGGCCGGGGGGGAGTCTTC
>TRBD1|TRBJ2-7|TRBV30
CAWNSPGQTYEQYF
TGTGCCTGGAATTCTCCGGGACAGACCTACGAGCAGTACTTC
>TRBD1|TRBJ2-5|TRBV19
CASRPTGDQETQYF
TGTGCCAGTCGACCGACAGGGGACCAAGAGACCCAGTACTTC
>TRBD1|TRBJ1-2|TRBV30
CAWSKDQGARGYTF
TGTGCCTGGAGCAAGGACCAGGGGGCTCGCGGCTACACCTTC
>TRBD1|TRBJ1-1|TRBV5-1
CASSLEEQGTNTEAFF
TGCGCCAGCAGCTTGGAAGAACAGGGGACGAACACTGAAGCTTTCTTT
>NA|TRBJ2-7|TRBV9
CASSVGVGVGYEQYF
TGTGCCAGCAGCGTAGGAGTAGGGGTGGGGTACGAGCAGTACTTC
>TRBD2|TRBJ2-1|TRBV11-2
CASSLDGAGGDEQFF
TGTGCCAGCAGCTTAGATGGCGCGGGAGGGGATGAGCAGTTCTTC
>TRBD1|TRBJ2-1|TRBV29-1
CSVGQGAYNEQFF
TGCAGCGTTGGACAGGGGGCCTACAATGAGCAGTTCTTC
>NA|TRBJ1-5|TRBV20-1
CSARGGAQPQHF
TGCAGTGCTAGGGGGGGGGCTCAGCCCCAGCATTTT
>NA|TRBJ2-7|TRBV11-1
CASSLASIQGNEQYF
TGTGCCAGCAGCTTAGCCAGCATACAGGGCAACGAGCAGTACTTC
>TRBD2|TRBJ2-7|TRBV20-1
CSASAGTSPNYEQYF
TGCAGTGCTAGTGCCGGGACTAGCCCAAACTACGAGCAGTACTTC
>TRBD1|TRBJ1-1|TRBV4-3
CASSQDHRGRTEAFF
TGCGCCAGCAGCCAAGATCATAGGGGGCGGACTGAAGCTTTCTTT
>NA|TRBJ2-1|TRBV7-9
CASSTPYNEQFF
TGTGCCAGCAGTACACCCTACAATGAGCAGTTCTTC
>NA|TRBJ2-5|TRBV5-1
CASSDRLAGVETQYF
TGCGCCAGCAGCGATCGACTGGCTGGGGTAGAGACCCAGTACTTC
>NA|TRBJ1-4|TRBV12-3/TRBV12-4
CASSLAGVNEKLFF
TGTGCCAGCAGTTTAGCAGGAGTTAATGAAAAACTGTTTTTT
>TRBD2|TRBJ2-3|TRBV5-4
CASSRGTSGSTDTQYF
TGTGCCAGCAGCCGAGGGACTAGCGGTAGCACAGATACGCAGTATTTT
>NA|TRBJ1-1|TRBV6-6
CASVLGKNTEAFF
TGTGCCAGCGTTCTAGGGAAGAACACTGAAGCTTTCTTT
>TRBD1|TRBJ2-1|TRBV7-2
CASSLVVTGANEQFF
TGTGCCAGCAGCTTAGTAGTGACAGGGGCGAATGAGCAGTTCTTC
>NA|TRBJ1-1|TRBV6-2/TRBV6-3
CASRRDTVGAFF
TGTGCCAGCCGTAGAGACACGGTTGGTGCTTTCTTT
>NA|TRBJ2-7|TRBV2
CASTRDGSYEQYF
TGTGCCAGCACTCGGGACGGCTCCTACGAGCAGTACTTC
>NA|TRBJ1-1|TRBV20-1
CSASRGRLEAFF
TGCAGTGCTAGTCGCGGTAGATTAGAAGCTTTCTTT
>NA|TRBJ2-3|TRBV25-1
CASSEPPADTQYF
TGTGCCAGCAGTGAACCCCCAGCAGATACGCAGTATTTT
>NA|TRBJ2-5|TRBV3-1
CASSQVASTTKTQYF
TGTGCCAGCAGCCAAGTGGCTTCGACTACGAAGACCCAGTACTTC
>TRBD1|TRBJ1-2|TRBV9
CASSVGQGASYGYTF
TGTGCCAGCAGCGTAGGACAGGGGGCTTCCTATGGCTACACCTTC
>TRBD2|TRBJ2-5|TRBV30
CAWSGGGQETQYF
TGTGCCTGGAGTGGGGGGGGTCAAGAGACCCAGTACTTC
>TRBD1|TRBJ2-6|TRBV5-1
CASSKQGALLSGANVLTF
TGCGCCAGCAGCAAACAGGGGGCCCTACTCTCTGGGGCCAACGTCCTGACTTTC